This T cell receptor (beta chain) originates from a study of control samples from healthy donors and cancer patients. Sequenced by immunoSEQ multiplex PCR; TCRdb stores in-frame clones only, minus some. The table lists roughly 130,000 clones, about 93% of them singletons, with 1.5% to 2% in the top ten. Germline lookup yields CDR1 SGHTA and CDR2 FQGNSA. The CDR3 totals 16 residues. The trim removed 6 bases at V and 1 base at J, leaving 11 bases unmatched. Sequencing was performed on PBMCs. The receptor's source is a man aged 45-65 years with head and neck cancer. The chain uses TRBV7-2 and TRBJ2-5; TRBD1 matches at 7 bases. CDR3 coding DNA: TGTGCCAGCAGTCACCAACCGACAGGGTTCCAAGAGACCCAGTACTTC. Translating gives CASSHQPTGFQETQYF.